A selection of T cell receptor beta chains follows, all from one sample in a study of blood T cells in healthy people across ages. TCRdb independently ran MiXCR on the 5' RACE reads; one entry per CDR3 protein. Found here are about 1.4 million distinct CDR3 sequences, around 59% of them singletons; the top ten hold 6.5% to 8.5%. Sequenced: blood. These receptors were collected from a man aged 18 to 30 in good health. CDR3s include the opening cysteine and the closing phenylalanine or tryptophan. The order of the fields is clone size, D gene, J gene, V gene, CDR3 protein, CDR3 DNA. The D gene is left open where the match is weak. Clone size is shown for a subset of rows, as once, few, many or a class of expanded clone.

NA,NA,TRBJ2-7,TRBV10-2,CASSEWRGNYEQYF,TGCGCCAGCAGTGAATGGCGGGGTAACTACGAGCAGTACTTC
NA,NA,TRBJ2-1,TRBV4-1,CASSPFARGENEQFF,TGCGCCAGCAGCCCCTTCGCGCGCGGCGAGAATGAGCAGTTCTTC
NA,NA,TRBJ2-4,TRBV2,CASSTAKNIQYF,TGTGCCAGCAGTACTGCCAAAAACATTCAGTACTTC
NA,NA,TRBJ2-7,TRBV5-6,CASSLWGGREQYF,TGTGCCAGCAGCCTCTGGGGGGGGCGCGAGCAGTACTTC
NA,TRBD2,TRBJ2-5,TRBV7-2,CASSLAATSAETQYF,TGTGCCAGCAGCTTAGCAGCGACTAGCGCCGAGACCCAGTACTTC
few,NA,TRBJ2-5,TRBV20-1,CSARRGGQTQYF,TGCAGTGCTAGAAGGGGGGGCCAGACCCAGTACTTC
NA,TRBD2,TRBJ2-7,TRBV20-1,CSARGLADQYEQYF,TGCAGTGCTAGGGGACTAGCGGACCAATACGAGCAGTACTTC
NA,NA,TRBJ1-2,TRBV20-1,CSASKQAVGGYGYTF,TGCAGTGCTAGTAAGCAGGCCGTGGGAGGTTATGGCTACACCTTC
once,NA,TRBJ2-1,TRBV7-9,CASSLGGVLSNEQFF,TGTGCCAGCAGCTTAGGAGGGGTCTTGAGCAATGAGCAGTTCTTC
NA,NA,TRBJ2-3,TRBV29-1,CSVEGTLDSEEGDTQYF,TGCAGCGTTGAAGGGACCCTAGATTCGGAGGAGGGAGATACGCAGTATTTT
few,NA,TRBJ2-1,TRBV7-2,CASSFLLGPYNEQFF,TGTGCCAGCAGCTTCTTGCTCGGACCCTACAATGAGCAGTTCTTC